The T cell receptor beta chain described here comes from a study of blood T cell repertoires in COVID-19. In the authors' methods: It was from reference gene primer amplification that nucleated cell counts were estimated. Assay used: immunoSEQ multiplex PCR; TCRdb lists only in-frame clones, some missing. V and J calls and clone size come straight from that table; D and trimming were deduced from the DNA. Here the sample spans tens of thousands of clones, approximately 80% being singletons. The V segment lost 4 bases and the J segment 8 bases; nucleotides outside the gene matches: 13. The CDR3 extends over 16 amino acids.

This chain uses TRBV5-7 with TRBJ1-2; TRBD1 matches 11 bases. TRBV5-7 is an ORF, and what it does is uncertain. Sequencing was carried out using peripheral blood. This TCR was sampled from a woman older than 75 with acute or convalescent COVID-19. CDR3 protein: CASSRSPGQGEGGYTF. The CDR3 coding sequence is TGTGCCAGCAGCCGCAGCCCGGGACAGGGGGAAGGGGGCTACACCTTC.